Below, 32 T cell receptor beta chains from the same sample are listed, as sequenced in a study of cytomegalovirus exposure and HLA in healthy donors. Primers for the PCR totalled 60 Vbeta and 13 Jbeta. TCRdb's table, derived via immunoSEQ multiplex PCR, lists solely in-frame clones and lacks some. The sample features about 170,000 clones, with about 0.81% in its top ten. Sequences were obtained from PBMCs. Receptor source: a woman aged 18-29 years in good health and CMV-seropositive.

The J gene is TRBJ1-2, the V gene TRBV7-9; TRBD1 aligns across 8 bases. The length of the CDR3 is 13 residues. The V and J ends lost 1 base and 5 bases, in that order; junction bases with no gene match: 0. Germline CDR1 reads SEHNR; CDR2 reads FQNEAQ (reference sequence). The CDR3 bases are TGTGCCAGCAGCTTAGGACAGGGGTATGGCTACACCTTC. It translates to CASSLGQGYGYTF.

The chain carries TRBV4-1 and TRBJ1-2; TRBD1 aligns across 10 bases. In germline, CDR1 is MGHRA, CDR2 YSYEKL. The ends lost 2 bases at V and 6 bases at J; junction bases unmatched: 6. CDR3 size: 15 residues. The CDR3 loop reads CASSQPGQGGNGYTF. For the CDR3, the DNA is TGCGCCAGCAGCCAACCCGGACAGGGGGGAAATGGCTACACCTTC.

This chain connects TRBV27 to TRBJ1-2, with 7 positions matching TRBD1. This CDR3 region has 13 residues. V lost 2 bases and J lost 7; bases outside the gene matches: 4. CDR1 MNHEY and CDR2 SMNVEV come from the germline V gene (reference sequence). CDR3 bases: TGTGCCAGCAGTTTAAAACAGGGGTTTGGCTACACCTTC. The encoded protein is CASSLKQGFGYTF.

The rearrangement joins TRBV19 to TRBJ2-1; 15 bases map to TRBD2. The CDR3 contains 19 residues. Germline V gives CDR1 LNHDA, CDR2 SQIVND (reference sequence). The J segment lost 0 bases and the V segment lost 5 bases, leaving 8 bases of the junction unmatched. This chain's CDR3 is CASSPRTSGGGSSYNEQFF. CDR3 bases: TGTGCCAGTAGTCCTAGGACTAGCGGGGGGGGGAGCTCCTACAATGAGCAGTTCTTC.

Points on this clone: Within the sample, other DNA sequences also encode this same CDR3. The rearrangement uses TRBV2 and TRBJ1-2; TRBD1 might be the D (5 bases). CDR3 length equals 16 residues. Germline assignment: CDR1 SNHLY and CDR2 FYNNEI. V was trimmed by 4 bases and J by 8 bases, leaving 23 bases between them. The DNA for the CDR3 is TGTGCCAGCAGTGGAAGGGGTCGGCCGCAATTCGACGGCTACACCTTC. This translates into CASSGRGRPQFDGYTF.

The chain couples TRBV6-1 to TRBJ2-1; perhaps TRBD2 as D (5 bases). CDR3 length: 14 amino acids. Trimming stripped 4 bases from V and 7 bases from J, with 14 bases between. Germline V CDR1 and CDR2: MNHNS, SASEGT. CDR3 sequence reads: CASSVGGSGNEQFF. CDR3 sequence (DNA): TGTGCCAGCAGTGTTGGCGGGTCTGGGAATGAGCAGTTCTTC.

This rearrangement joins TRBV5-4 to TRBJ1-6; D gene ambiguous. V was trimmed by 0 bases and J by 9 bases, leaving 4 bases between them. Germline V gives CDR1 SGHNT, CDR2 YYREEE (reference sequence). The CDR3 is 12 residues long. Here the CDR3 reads CASSLDLSPLHF. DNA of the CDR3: TGTGCCAGCAGCTTGGATCTTTCACCCCTCCACTTT.

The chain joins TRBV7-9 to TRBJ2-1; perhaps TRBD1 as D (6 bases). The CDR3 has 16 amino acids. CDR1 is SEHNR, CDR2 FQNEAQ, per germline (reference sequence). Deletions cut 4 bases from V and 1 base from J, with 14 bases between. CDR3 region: CASSSQGPTSYNEQFF. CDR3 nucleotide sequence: TGTGCCAGCAGCTCTCAGGGGCCAACTTCCTACAATGAGCAGTTCTTC.

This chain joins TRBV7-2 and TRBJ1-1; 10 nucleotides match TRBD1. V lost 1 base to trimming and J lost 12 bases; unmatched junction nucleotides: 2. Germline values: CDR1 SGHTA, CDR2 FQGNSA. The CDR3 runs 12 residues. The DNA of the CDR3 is TGTGCCAGCAGCTTAGGACAGGGGGCGCCTTTCTTT. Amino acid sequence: CASSLGQGAPFF.

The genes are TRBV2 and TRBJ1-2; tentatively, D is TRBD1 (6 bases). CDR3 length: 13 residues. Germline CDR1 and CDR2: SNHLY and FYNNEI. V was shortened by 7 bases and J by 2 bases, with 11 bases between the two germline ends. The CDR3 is CASKRDTNYGYTF. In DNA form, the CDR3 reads TGTGCCAGCAAGCGGGACACGAACTATGGCTACACCTTC.

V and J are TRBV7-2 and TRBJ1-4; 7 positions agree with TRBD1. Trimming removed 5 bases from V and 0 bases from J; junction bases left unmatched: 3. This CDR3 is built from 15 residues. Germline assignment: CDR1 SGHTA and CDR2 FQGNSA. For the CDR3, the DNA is TGTGCCAGCAGCGTACAGGGGACAACTAATGAAAAACTGTTTTTT. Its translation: CASSVQGTTNEKLFF.

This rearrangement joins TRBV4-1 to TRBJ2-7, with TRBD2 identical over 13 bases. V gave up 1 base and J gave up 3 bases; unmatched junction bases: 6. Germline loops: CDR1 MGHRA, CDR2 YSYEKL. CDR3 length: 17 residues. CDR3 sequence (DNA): TGCGCCAGCAGCCAAGGGACTAGCGGGAGATTTTTCTACGAGCAGTACTTC. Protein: CASSQGTSGRFFYEQYF.

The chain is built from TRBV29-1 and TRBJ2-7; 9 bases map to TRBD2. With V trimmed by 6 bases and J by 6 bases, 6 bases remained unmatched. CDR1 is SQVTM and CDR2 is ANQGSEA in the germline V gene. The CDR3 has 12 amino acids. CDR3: CSVAPTSGEQYF. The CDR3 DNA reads TGCAGCGTCGCGCCGACTAGCGGCGAGCAGTACTTC.

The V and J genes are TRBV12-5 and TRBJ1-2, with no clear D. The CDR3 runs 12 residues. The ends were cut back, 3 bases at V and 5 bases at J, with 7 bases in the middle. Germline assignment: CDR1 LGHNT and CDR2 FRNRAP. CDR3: CASGFDGYGYTF. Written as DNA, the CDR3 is TGTGCTAGTGGTTTCGACGGGTATGGCTACACCTTC.

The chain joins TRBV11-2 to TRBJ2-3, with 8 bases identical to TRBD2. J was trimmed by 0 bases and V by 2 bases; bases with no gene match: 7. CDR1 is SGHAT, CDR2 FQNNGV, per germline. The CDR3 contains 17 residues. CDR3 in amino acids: CASSLSGGHYSTDTQYF. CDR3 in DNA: TGTGCCAGCAGCTTAAGCGGGGGACACTATAGCACAGATACGCAGTATTTT.

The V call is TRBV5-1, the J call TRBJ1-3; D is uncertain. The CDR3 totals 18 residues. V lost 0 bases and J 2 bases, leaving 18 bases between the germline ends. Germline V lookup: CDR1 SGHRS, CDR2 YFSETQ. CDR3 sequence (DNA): TGCGCCAGCAGCTTGGCCAGCGGGTTCCGTGACGCTGGAAACACCATATATTTT. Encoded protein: CASSLASGFRDAGNTIYF.

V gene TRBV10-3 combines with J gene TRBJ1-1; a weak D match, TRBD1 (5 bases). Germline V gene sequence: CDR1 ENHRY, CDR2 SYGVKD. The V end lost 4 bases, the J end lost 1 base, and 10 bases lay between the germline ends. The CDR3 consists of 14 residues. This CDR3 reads CAISGGEANTEAFF. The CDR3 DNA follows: TGTGCCATCAGTGGGGGGGAGGCGAACACTGAAGCTTTCTTT.

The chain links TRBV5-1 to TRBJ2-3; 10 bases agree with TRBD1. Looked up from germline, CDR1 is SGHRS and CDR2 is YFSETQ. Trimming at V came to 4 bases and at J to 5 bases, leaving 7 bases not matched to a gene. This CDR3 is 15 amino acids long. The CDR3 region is CASSTGTGAGDTQYF. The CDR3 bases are TGCGCCAGCAGCACCGGGACAGGGGCTGGAGATACGCAGTATTTT.

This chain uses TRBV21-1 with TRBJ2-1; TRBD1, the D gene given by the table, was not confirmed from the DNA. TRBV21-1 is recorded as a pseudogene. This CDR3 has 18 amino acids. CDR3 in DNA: TGTGCCAGCAGCAAATGGCTCAAATCGGGACAGCCCTACAATGAGCAGTTCTTC. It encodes CASSKWLKSGQPYNEQFF.

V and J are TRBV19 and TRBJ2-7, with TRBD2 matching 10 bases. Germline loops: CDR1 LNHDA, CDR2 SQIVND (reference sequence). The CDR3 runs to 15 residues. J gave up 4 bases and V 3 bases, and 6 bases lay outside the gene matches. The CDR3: CASSIGAGGVYEQYF. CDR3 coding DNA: TGTGCCAGTAGTATCGGAGCGGGGGGGGTGTACGAGCAGTACTTC.

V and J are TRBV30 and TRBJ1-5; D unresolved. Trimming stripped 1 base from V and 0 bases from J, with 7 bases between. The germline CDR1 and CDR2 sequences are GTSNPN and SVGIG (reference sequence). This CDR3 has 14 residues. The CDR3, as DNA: TGTGCCTGGAGTGCCCCAGGTAGCAATCAGCCCCAGCATTTT. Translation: CAWSAPGSNQPQHF.

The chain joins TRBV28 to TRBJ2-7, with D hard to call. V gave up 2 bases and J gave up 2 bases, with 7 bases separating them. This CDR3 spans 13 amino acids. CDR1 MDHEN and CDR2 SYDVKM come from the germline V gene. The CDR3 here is CASSLGGPYEQYF. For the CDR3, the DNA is TGTGCCAGCAGTTTAGGCGGCCCCTACGAGCAGTACTTC.

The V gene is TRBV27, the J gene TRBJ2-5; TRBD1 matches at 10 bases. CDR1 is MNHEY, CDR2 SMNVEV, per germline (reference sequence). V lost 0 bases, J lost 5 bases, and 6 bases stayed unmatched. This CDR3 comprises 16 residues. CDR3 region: CASSLSWDRGYETQYF. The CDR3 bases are TGTGCCAGCAGTTTATCGTGGGACAGGGGTTATGAGACCCAGTACTTC.

DNA for the CDR3: TGTGCCAGTCCCCGACAAAACTATGGCTACACCTTC. It is translated as CASPRQNYGYTF. V is TRBV2 and J is TRBJ1-2; D unclear. This CDR3 spans 12 amino acids. Germline loops: CDR1 SNHLY, CDR2 FYNNEI. Trimming pared 9 bases from V and 2 bases from J, leaving 10 bases between.

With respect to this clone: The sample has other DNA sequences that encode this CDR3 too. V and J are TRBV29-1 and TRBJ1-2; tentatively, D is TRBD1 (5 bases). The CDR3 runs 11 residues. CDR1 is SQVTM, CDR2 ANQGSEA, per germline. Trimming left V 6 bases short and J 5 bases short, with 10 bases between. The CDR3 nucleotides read TGCAGCGTCACAGGCTTTTATGGCTACACCTTC. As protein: CSVTGFYGYTF.

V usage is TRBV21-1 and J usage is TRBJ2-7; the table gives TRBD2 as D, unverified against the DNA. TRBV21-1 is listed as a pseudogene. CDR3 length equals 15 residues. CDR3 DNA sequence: TGTGCCAGCAGCACACAGCGGGAGTGGGGATCGGAGCAGTACTTC. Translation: CASSTQREWGSEQYF.

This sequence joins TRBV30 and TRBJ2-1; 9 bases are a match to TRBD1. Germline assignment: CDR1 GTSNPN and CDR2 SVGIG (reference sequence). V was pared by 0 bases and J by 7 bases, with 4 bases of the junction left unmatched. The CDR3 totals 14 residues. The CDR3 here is CAWSVGQGSNEQFF. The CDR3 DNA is TGTGCCTGGAGTGTAGGACAGGGGAGTAATGAGCAGTTCTTC.

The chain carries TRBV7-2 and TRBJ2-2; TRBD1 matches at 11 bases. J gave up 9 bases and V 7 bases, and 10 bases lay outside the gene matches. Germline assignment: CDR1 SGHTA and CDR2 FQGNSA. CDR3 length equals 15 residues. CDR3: CASIPGQGVRRELFF. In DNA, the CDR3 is TGTGCCAGCATTCCGGGACAGGGGGTTCGTCGGGAGCTGTTTTTT.

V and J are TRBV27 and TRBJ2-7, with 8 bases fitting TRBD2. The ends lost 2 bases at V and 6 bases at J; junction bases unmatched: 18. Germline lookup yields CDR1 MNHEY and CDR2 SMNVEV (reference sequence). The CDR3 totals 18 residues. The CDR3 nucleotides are TGTGCCAGCAGTTTAATCGCTGGTGATGTAGGGACTAGGATCGAGCAGTACTTC. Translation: CASSLIAGDVGTRIEQYF.

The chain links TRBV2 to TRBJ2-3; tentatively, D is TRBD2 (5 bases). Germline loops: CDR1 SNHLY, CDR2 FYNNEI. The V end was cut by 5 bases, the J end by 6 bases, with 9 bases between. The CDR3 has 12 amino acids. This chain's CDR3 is CASSRTLDTQYF. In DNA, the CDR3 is TGTGCCAGCAGTAGGACTTTGGATACGCAGTATTTT.

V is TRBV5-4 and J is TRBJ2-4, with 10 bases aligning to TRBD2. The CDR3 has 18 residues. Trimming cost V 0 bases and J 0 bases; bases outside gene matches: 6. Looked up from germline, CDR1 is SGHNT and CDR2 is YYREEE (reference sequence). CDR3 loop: CASSLASGGASAKNIQYF. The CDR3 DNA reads TGTGCCAGCAGCTTGGCGAGCGGGGGGGCGTCAGCCAAAAACATTCAGTACTTC. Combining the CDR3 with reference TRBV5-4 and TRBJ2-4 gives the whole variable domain ETGVTQSPTHLIKTRGQQVTLRCSSQSGHNTVSWYQQALGQGPQFIFQYYREEENGRGNFPPRFSGLQFPNYSSELNVNALELDDSALYLCASSLASGGASAKNIQYFGAGTRLSVL.

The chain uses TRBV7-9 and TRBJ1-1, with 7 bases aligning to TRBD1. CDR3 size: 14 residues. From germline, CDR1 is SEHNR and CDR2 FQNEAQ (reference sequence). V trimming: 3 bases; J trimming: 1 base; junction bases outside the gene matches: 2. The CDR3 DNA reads TGTGCCAGCAGCTTCCGGGACAGGAACACTGAAGCTTTCTTT. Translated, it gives CASSFRDRNTEAFF.